Each of the 21 T cell receptor beta chains below was sequenced from the same sample in a study of blood T cell repertoires in COVID-19. Repertoires were generated with immunoSEQ multiplex PCR, while TCRdb's copy carries only in-frame clones and drops some. The sample lists some 360,000 clones; more than 70% were seen once. Sequencing used peripheral blood. The receptors stem from a woman aged 55 to 70 with COVID-19, enrolled during active disease.

This clone was seen a single time. The rearrangement uses TRBV18 and TRBJ1-1; D might be TRBD1 (6 bases). Deletions cut 3 bases from V and 1 base from J, with 15 bases between. CDR1 KGHSH and CDR2 LQKENI come from the germline V gene. The CDR3 covers 16 residues. The CDR3 coding sequence is TGTGCCAGCTCACCTCTTAGGGGGGGATCGAACACTGAAGCTTTCTTT. Translation: CASSPLRGGSNTEAFF.

The chain employs TRBV9 and TRBJ2-5; 7 nucleotides line up with TRBD2. CDR1 SGDLS and CDR2 YYNGEE come from the germline V gene. V gave up 4 bases and J gave up 0 bases; unmatched junction bases: 6. The CDR3 loop spans 15 amino acids. CDR3 bases: TGTGCCAGCAGCCAACGGGGGGTAGACCAAGAGACCCAGTACTTC. Its protein product is CASSQRGVDQETQYF.

The rearrangement uses TRBV18 and TRBJ1-1; D unresolved. The CDR3 sequence is 14 residues long. Between the trimmed V and J ends, which lost 3 bases and 8 bases, there was a span of 16 bases. Germline assignment: CDR1 KGHSH and CDR2 LQKENI. The CDR3 sequence is CASSPAAMGTEAFF. The CDR3, as DNA: TGTGCCAGCTCACCCGCGGCAATGGGTACGGAAGCTTTCTTT.

The genes are TRBV4-1 and TRBJ2-3; TRBD2 agrees at 16 bases. The length of the CDR3 is 16 residues. Germline assignment: CDR1 MGHRA and CDR2 YSYEKL. V was clipped by 6 bases and J by 7 bases; unmatched bases: 7. The CDR3 DNA follows: TGCGCCAGCAGGTCCGGGACTAGCGGGGGGGCGCATACGCAGTATTTT. Protein: CASRSGTSGGAHTQYF.

This rearrangement joins TRBV20-1 to TRBJ2-1, with D uncertain. There are 11 residues in the CDR3. V lost 0 bases and J 7 bases, leaving 4 bases between the germline ends. Germline V gives CDR1 DFQATT, CDR2 SNEGSKA (reference sequence). CDR3 in amino acids: CSARDRNEQFF. CDR3 sequence (DNA): TGCAGTGCTAGAGATCGGAATGAGCAGTTCTTC.

The CDR3 spells CASSLETDSPLHF. The CDR3 bases are TGCGCCAGCAGCTTGGAAACAGATTCACCCCTCCACTTT. This chain connects TRBV5-1 to TRBJ1-6, with D uncertain. The CDR3 totals 13 residues. V lost 0 bases, J lost 8 bases, and 6 bases lay in between. CDR1 is SGHRS, CDR2 YFSETQ, per germline.

CDR3: CASSIPPGTVYGYTF. CDR3 DNA: TGTGCCAGTAGTATACCACCCGGGACAGTCTATGGCTACACCTTC. This chain uses TRBV19 with TRBJ1-2; 7 nucleotides line up with TRBD1. The CDR3 runs 15 residues. Germline values: CDR1 LNHDA, CDR2 SQIVND (reference sequence). Trimming at V came to 2 bases and at J to 4 bases, leaving 7 bases not matched to a gene.

V usage is TRBV18 and J usage is TRBJ2-1, with 12 bases identical to TRBD2. V was clipped by 8 bases and J by 8 bases; unmatched bases: 16. CDR3 length: 17 residues. Per the germline V gene, CDR1 is KGHSH and CDR2 is LQKENI. The CDR3 DNA sequence: TGTGCCAGCGCTCACCAAGGCCTAGCGGGGGGGCGGGATGAGCAGTTCTTC. Translated: CASAHQGLAGGRDEQFF.

The CDR3 DNA reads TGTGCCAGCTCCGCGGCAGGGGCATTAGAAAAACTGTTTTTT. Protein sequence: CASSAAGALEKLFF. The chain links TRBV18 to TRBJ1-4, with D maybe TRBD1 (6 bases). Germline CDR1 KGHSH, CDR2 LQKENI. Trimming took 6 bases from V and 8 from J, leaving 16 bases between them. CDR3 length: 14 residues.

This chain uses TRBV5-1 with TRBJ2-2, with 7 bases that match TRBD2. The junction had 3 bases not matched to a gene; V was cut back by 0 bases and J by 4 bases. Germline V gives CDR1 SGHRS, CDR2 YFSETQ. The CDR3 covers 15 residues. CDR3 DNA sequence: TGCGCCAGCAGCTTGGTCGGGGGGATCACCGGGGAGCTGTTTTTT. Translating gives CASSLVGGITGELFF.

V usage is TRBV24-1 and J usage is TRBJ1-4; 10 bases match TRBD1. The germline CDR1 and CDR2 sequences are KGHDR and SFDVKD. V was clipped by 4 bases and J by 7 bases; unmatched bases: 17. CDR3 length: 19 amino acids. CDR3 coding DNA: TGTGCCACCAGTGACAGTCTAGGGACAGGGGCCGGGAGAGGTGAAAAACTGTTTTTT. Translated, it gives CATSDSLGTGAGRGEKLFF.

The rearrangement joins TRBV6-5 to TRBJ1-6; a weak D match, TRBD1 (6 bases). Between the trimmed V and J ends, which lost 6 bases and 7 bases, there was a span of 10 bases. The germline V gene encodes CDR1 MNHEY and CDR2 SVGAGI. The CDR3 is 13 residues long. This CDR3 is CASRGQLNSPLHF. In nucleotides, the CDR3 is TGTGCCAGCAGAGGACAGCTAAATTCACCCCTCCACTTT.

The CDR3 nucleotides read TGTGCCAGCAGTTGGGCCTTAGAGATTCACACTGAAGCTTTCTTT. It is translated as CASSWALEIHTEAFF. The chain carries TRBV28 and TRBJ1-1; D not certain. V lost 4 bases to trimming and J lost 3 bases, with 15 bases between them. The CDR3 spans 15 residues. Germline V gene data show CDR1 as MDHEN and CDR2 as SYDVKM.

The chain recombines TRBV27 with TRBJ1-5; 11 positions match TRBD1. V gave up 6 bases and J gave up 7 bases; unmatched junction bases: 11. This CDR3 spans 16 amino acids. Germline loops: CDR1 MNHEY, CDR2 SMNVEV (reference sequence). CDR3 sequence (DNA): TGTGCCAGCAGCAAACGGACAGGGGGCGCGGAACAGCCCCAGCATTTT. Amino acid sequence: CASSKRTGGAEQPQHF.

The J gene is TRBJ1-1, the V gene TRBV2, with 7 bases lining up with TRBD1. V shed 5 bases and J 6 bases; nucleotides not matched to a gene: 3. Germline V gives CDR1 SNHLY, CDR2 FYNNEI. This CDR3 comprises 12 residues. CDR3 nucleotide sequence: TGTGCCAGCAGTTTAGGGGGCCCTGAAGCTTTCTTT. It is translated as CASSLGGPEAFF. Full variable domain (outside the CDR3, taken from reference TRBV2 and TRBJ1-1): EPEVTQTPSHQVTQMGQEVILRCVPISNHLYFYWYRQILGQKVEFLVSFYNNEISEKSEIFDDQFSVERPDGSNFTLKIRSTKLEDSAMYFCASSLGGPEAFFGQGTRLTVV.

The chain recombines TRBV27 with TRBJ2-1, with 7 bases identical to TRBD1. The germline gives CDR1 MNHEY, CDR2 SMNVEV (reference sequence). V shed 4 bases and J 4 bases; nucleotides not matched to a gene: 7. The CDR3 spans 15 residues. CDR3 nucleotide sequence: TGTGCCAGCAGTTGGCAGGGACAGACGTACAATGAGCAGTTCTTC. As protein: CASSWQGQTYNEQFF.

This chain connects TRBV25-1 to TRBJ2-3; TRBD1 matches 7 bases. J lost 4 bases, V lost 3 bases, and 4 bases had no gene match. The length of the CDR3 is 14 residues. CDR1 and CDR2 from the germline V gene are MGHDK and SYGVNS. For the CDR3, the DNA is TGTGCCAGCAGTGAGCTACAGGGGCCAGATACGCAGTATTTT. Residues: CASSELQGPDTQYF.

The chain couples TRBV5-1 to TRBJ1-6, with 11 bases identical to TRBD1. V shed 4 bases and J 7 bases; nucleotides not matched to a gene: 7. Germline V gives CDR1 SGHRS, CDR2 YFSETQ. There are 16 residues in the CDR3. CDR3 protein: CASSTGQGAQNSPLHF. The CDR3 DNA is TGCGCCAGCAGCACAGGACAGGGGGCACAAAATTCACCCCTCCACTTT.

The V and J genes are TRBV24-1 and TRBJ2-2; D is possibly TRBD2 (6 bases). Germline-derived CDR1 and CDR2 are KGHDR and SFDVKD. V lost 5 bases, J lost 0 bases, and 12 bases lay in between. The CDR3 has 16 residues. The CDR3 is CATSGLGGANTGELFF. The CDR3 DNA reads as TGTGCCACCAGTGGGCTGGGAGGAGCGAACACCGGGGAGCTGTTTTTT.

The chain uses TRBV6-6 and TRBJ2-5; unclear D gene. Per germline, CDR1 MNHNY and CDR2 SVGAGI (reference sequence). Trimming stripped 1 base from V and 5 bases from J, with 8 bases between. This CDR3 spans 13 amino acids. The chain's CDR3 is CASSYWAAETQYF. The CDR3 DNA reads as TGTGCCAGCAGTTACTGGGCTGCGGAGACCCAGTACTTC.

The chain links TRBV28 to TRBJ1-2; the match to TRBD1 covers 8 bases. The junction had 7 bases not matched to a gene; V was cut back by 6 bases and J by 1 base. CDR3 length: 15 residues. Per germline, CDR1 MDHEN and CDR2 SYDVKM. The CDR3 nucleotides are TGTGCCAGCAGGGATCCAGGGGGCTTTAACTATGGCTACACCTTC. Its translation: CASRDPGGFNYGYTF.